These 15 T cell receptor beta chains originate from one sample sequenced in a study of T cells in Graves' hyperthyroidism and ophthalmopathy. TCR beta CDR3 regions were amplified from RNA transcripts. Using the HTBI primer set, a first-round RT-PCR was run on the TCR CDR3. TCRdb processed the multiplex PCR reads anew with MiXCR; each CDR3 protein has one entry. The repertoire holds around 660,000 distinct CDR3 sequences, with roughly 46% as singletons. Material for sequencing was peripheral blood or thyroid tissue (not recorded which). These receptor sequences come from an adult man with Graves' disease, either hyperthyroidism or ophthalmopathy (not recorded which).

This clonotype was detected many times. The rearrangement links TRBV10-3 to TRBJ1-2; TRBD1 might be the D (5 bases). With 0 bases removed from V and 8 bases from J, the gap between germline ends came to 13 bases. The CDR3 is 14 amino acids. Germline CDR1 and CDR2: ENHRY and SYGVKD. In DNA, the CDR3 is TGTGCCATCAGTGAGTCGAATCGGGACTCAGGCTACACCTTC. It is translated as CAISESNRDSGYTF.

The CDR3 region has the DNA TGTGCCAGCAGCTTACTCGGCAGTAACACGTATAGCAATCAGCCCCAGCATTTT. It yields the protein CASSLLGSNTYSNQPQHF. The V call is TRBV7-2, the J call TRBJ1-5; D not certain. Trimming left V 2 bases short and J 0 bases short, with 17 bases between. CDR1 is SGHTA and CDR2 is FQGNSA in the germline V gene. This CDR3 is 18 amino acids long.

This clonotype has just a few counts. The chain has TRBV5-6 and TRBJ1-1; D is perhaps TRBD1 (5 bases). This CDR3 region has 13 residues. Germline CDR1 reads SGHDT; CDR2 reads YYEEEE. Deletions cut 0 bases from V and 11 bases from J, with 14 bases between. The CDR3 is CASSLGGPDLAFF. The CDR3, as DNA: TGTGCCAGCAGCTTGGGGGGCCCGGATTTGGCTTTCTTT.

The rearrangement links TRBV5-1 to TRBJ1-6, with 10 nucleotides matching TRBD1. V shed 0 bases, J shed 7 bases, and the junction held 10 bases outside the gene matches. Germline V gene lookup returns CDR1 SGHRS and CDR2 YFSETQ. The CDR3 runs to 18 residues. The CDR3, as DNA: TGCGCCAGCAGCTTGGGGTTGACAGGGGGCGCGTGGAATTCACCCCTCCACTTT. Its translation: CASSLGLTGGAWNSPLHF. The full variable domain, rest sourced from reference TRBV5-1 and TRBJ1-6, is KAGVTQTPRYLIKTRGQQVTLSCSPISGHRSVSWYQQTPGQGLQFLFEYFSETQRNKGNFPGRFSGRQFSNSRSEMNVSTLELGDSALYLCASSLGLTGGAWNSPLHFGNGTRLTVT.

This clonotype was detected many times. This chain joins TRBV7-9 and TRBJ1-1, with unresolved D. CDR3 length: 16 amino acids. Germline V gene data show CDR1 as SEHNR and CDR2 as FQNEAQ (reference sequence). Trimming stripped 4 bases from V and 1 base from J, with 16 bases between. The chain's CDR3 is CASSSFGSGGNTEAFF. The CDR3 nucleotides are TGTGCCAGCAGCTCGTTCGGTTCGGGCGGGAACACTGAAGCTTTCTTT.

The J gene is TRBJ2-2, the V gene TRBV20-1; TRBD2 agrees at 8 bases. The CDR3 is made up of 15 amino acids. The germline gives CDR1 DFQATT, CDR2 SNEGSKA (reference sequence). V lost 4 bases to trimming and J lost 4 bases; unmatched junction nucleotides: 8. The CDR3 sequence is CSAIVGGGPTGELFF. The DNA of the CDR3 is TGCAGTGCTATAGTCGGCGGGGGGCCCACCGGGGAGCTGTTTTTT.

The CDR3 DNA reads as TGTGCCAGCAGCTCCGCGGGGGGCAATGGCTACACCTTC. This codes for CASSSAGGNGYTF. The V gene is TRBV7-9, the J gene TRBJ1-2; TRBD1 is a possible D gene (6 bases). Germline CDR1 SEHNR, CDR2 FQNEAQ (reference sequence). The V gene lost 4 bases and the J gene lost 6 bases, with 12 bases spanning the gap. There are 13 residues in the CDR3.

This chain links TRBV29-1 with TRBJ1-3; D gene unclear. Trimming stripped 3 bases from V and 8 bases from J, with 17 bases between. The CDR3 consists of 14 residues. CDR1 SQVTM and CDR2 ANQGSEA come from the germline V gene. CDR3 DNA sequence: TGCAGCGTTGACGGCGGCAACTATGGCTACACCATATATTTT. It codes for CSVDGGNYGYTIYF.

The gene calls are TRBV7-2 and TRBJ2-6; TRBD1 might be the D (5 bases). The length of the CDR3 is 16 residues. Deletions cut 4 bases from V and 0 bases from J, with 10 bases between. The germline V gene encodes CDR1 SGHTA and CDR2 FQGNSA. The CDR3 nucleotides are TGTGCCAGCAGCTCGAGACAGTACTCTGGGGCCAACGTCCTGACTTTC. Protein product: CASSSRQYSGANVLTF.

The rearrangement joins TRBV7-2 to TRBJ1-4, with no clear D. The germline V and J ends were trimmed by 1 base and 3 bases, with 3 bases remaining between them. The V gene's germline CDR1 is SGHTA and CDR2 FQGNSA. This CDR3 contains 13 residues. CDR3 sequence (DNA): TGTGCCAGCAGCTTAGATGCTAATGAAAAACTGTTTTTT. It translates to CASSLDANEKLFF.

The genes are TRBV10-3 and TRBJ1-1; D unresolved. The CDR3 runs to 13 residues. Germline-derived CDR1 and CDR2 are ENHRY and SYGVKD. The V end was cut by 10 bases, the J end by 3 bases, with 15 bases between. DNA of the CDR3: TGTGCCAGCTCCGGGGTCCGGGACACTGAAGCTTTCTTT. As protein: CASSGVRDTEAFF.

In this sample, this clonotype turned up a few times. This chain uses TRBV3-1 with TRBJ2-7; D is unresolved. This CDR3 has 12 amino acids. Trimming cost V 2 bases and J 7 bases, with 9 bases left between them. Germline V gives CDR1 LGHDT, CDR2 YNNKEL (reference sequence). The CDR3 DNA reads TGTGCCAGCAGCCAATCGGGTGGGGAGCAGTACTTC. Translation: CASSQSGGEQYF.

The gene calls are TRBV10-3 and TRBJ1-1, with TRBD1 identical over 8 bases. Trimming took 6 bases from V and 4 from J; bases not matched to a gene: 7. CDR3 length: 14 amino acids. Per germline, CDR1 ENHRY and CDR2 SYGVKD. CDR3 nucleotide sequence: TGTGCCATCAGCGTCGGGACAGGAGGCACTGAAGCTTTCTTT. Its protein product is CAISVGTGGTEAFF.

This clonotype showed up just a few times. This chain connects TRBV2 to TRBJ1-5; D gene ambiguous. In germline, CDR1 is SNHLY, CDR2 FYNNEI. The CDR3 consists of 14 residues. Trimming shortened V by 4 bases and J by 4 bases, and 11 bases separated the two germline ends. CDR3 amino acids: CASSARAGNQPQHF. DNA for the CDR3: TGTGCCAGCAGTGCACGGGCTGGGAATCAGCCCCAGCATTTT. Full variable domain (remainder filled in from reference TRBV2 and TRBJ1-5): EPEVTQTPSHQVTQMGQEVILRCVPISNHLYFYWYRQILGQKVEFLVSFYNNEISEKSEIFDDQFSVERPDGSNFTLKIRSTKLEDSAMYFCASSARAGNQPQHFGDGTRLSIL.

A word on this clonotype: The junction departs from the called germline gene at one end, perhaps through a read error. V gene TRBV10-3 combines with J gene TRBJ2-5; the D gene is possibly TRBD2 (5 bases). Germline V gene sequence: CDR1 ENHRY, CDR2 SYGVKD. The CDR3 sequence is 13 residues long. CDR3 region: CATSDNRGRPQYF. CDR3 coding DNA: TGTGCCACCAGTGATAATCGGGGTCGGCCCCAGTACTTC.